The text below deals with one TCR beta chain. Its antigen remains unidentified. Naive CD8 isolation took CD45RO-negative cells positively selected for CCR7 and excluded terminally differentiated effector memory CD45RA+ cells. Adults of Caucasian background living in Nashville, Tennessee made up all donors. The data are from a study of shared clonotypes between healthy human individuals. In the study overall: With ages of 18 to 49, the donors were two women and a few men. Whole-study results and caveats: The sharing of 4.5% to 5.5% of naive CD4 clonotypes was seen across a handful of donors.

Per the original methods: Filtering of immunoSEQ junctional sequences could not match full-length read filtering. Produced via immunoSEQ multiplex PCR; TCRdb's table is partial and in-frame only. Clone size and V and J calls were adopted from that table, with D and trimming inferred from the DNA. This table has about 2,100,000 clones, about 92% appearing once. The sequenced material came from naive CD8+ T cells from PBMCs. This receptor was taken from a man aged 18 to 29 in good health. Some clones in this sample may be carry-over from other donors' samples.

The CDR3 nucleotides are TGTGCCAGCAGTGAGGGCCGAACTCTCGAGCAGTACTTC. It yields the protein CASSEGRTLEQYF. The rearrangement uses TRBV6-1 and TRBJ2-7; D not resolved. Germline CDR1 and CDR2: MNHNS and SASEGT. The V end was cut by 3 bases, the J end by 6 bases, with 12 bases between. The CDR3 loop spans 13 amino acids.